This T cell receptor (beta chain) was sequenced for a study of CD8+CD57+ T cells in acquired aplastic anemia (dated by TCRdb to about 2018). Study-wide context: A mean of approximately 2.9 ug of DNA, ranging from roughly 0.2 to 27.4 ug, was extracted from sorted CD4+ and CD8+ cells. CD8+CD57+ expansion was defined as frequency above the mean frequency observed in healthy subjects.

The V end loses 5 bases and the J end loses 2 bases, and a stretch of 17 bases separates them. CDR1 and CDR2, looked up from the germline V gene (reference sequence), are LNHDA and SQIVND. The CDR3 has 16 amino acids, counting the end cysteine and phenylalanine. Kept here is only the CDR3 DNA, which spans 48 bases and is read in frame from base 1. The full study reports these points: CD8+ Simpson's diversity did not differ significantly between patients and healthy controls (P=0.060). Although 25 to 30 CD8+ CDR3 sequences were shared by patients and controls, these sequences appeared highly expressed in patients and within the immunodominant clones of patients.

Genomic DNA was used as template for profiling of TCR beta VDJ combinations and CDR3 sequences. An Illumina HiSeq 2000 was used for TCR repertoire sequencing. As for the authors' bioinformatics: TRBV/TRBJ rearrangement plots, CDR3 size and DJ length profiles, and Simpson's diversity index were used to evaluate the repertoires. Whichever DNA sequence was most abundant in the deep sequencing data was defined as the immunodominant clone. CDR3 amino acid sequences were screened for sharing across subjects and compared with published repertoires and the VDJdb database. The public sequencing data were trimmed at Q25 with fastp and processed into clonotypes with MiXCR by TCRdb, which kept only in-frame beta chains. Every CDR3 protein is listed once, alongside the most common genes and DNA of its rows. The V and J calls and clone size come from TCRdb's table, not from the authors' own analysis. The sample table holds about 200,000 distinct CDR3 sequences, of which less than 75% were seen once. Roughly three fifths of the sample rests with the top ten.

A remark on this clonotype: Its antigen remains undetermined. Per-base quality was not reported, and no clone a single base away is much larger than it.

Patients chosen for sequencing had shown expansion of CD8+CD57+ cells by flow cytometry. Every patient had severe acquired aplastic anemia, diagnosed using the International Study of Aplastic Anemia and Agranulocytosis and Camitta criteria. No therapy had been received by the patients at the time of blood sampling. TCR repertoires of sorted CD4+ and CD8+ blood T cells from severe aplastic anemia patients and healthy subjects were deep-sequenced in the study. Patients were enrolled under clinicaltrials.gov protocols 00001620, 01623167, 00001397, 00071045, 00081523 and 00961064 in the USA. Ficoll-Paque density gradient centrifugation was used to isolate peripheral blood mononuclear cells. Before DNA extraction, CD4+ and CD8+ T cells were sorted with FACS or magnetic beads.

The sequence joins TRBV19 to TRBJ2-3; the D gene is possibly TRBD2, with 6 bases matching. The sequence derives from a human donor with aplastic anemia. Sequenced material: sorted CD4+, CD8+, or CD8+CD57+ T cells (not recorded which) from PBMCs. The CDR3: CASSPLRDLNTDTQYF. Read as DNA, the sequence is TGTGCCAGTAGTCCCCTCCGGGACTTAAACACAGATACGCAGTATTTT.